This T cell receptor (beta chain) was captured by sequencing in a study of blood T cells in healthy people across ages. Per sample, at least 6 micrograms of total RNA were extracted. Study-wide results and limits: Any changes in expanded clonotypes were possibly confounded, as donor CMV status remained unknown. The lack of PBMC sorting stopped any conclusive naive versus antigen-experienced comparison. Both naive CD4+ cell counts and diversity were greater in long-lived donors than in aged donors.

Through a sample-barcoded 5' primer and a J-beta primer mix, a second PCR was run for roughly 6 to 11 cycles. One entry per CDR3 protein, called by TCRdb with MiXCR from the 5' RACE reads. This sample has roughly 1.4 million distinct CDR3 sequences; approximately 59% occur once, and the top ten carry 6.5% to 8%. This clonotype came up a few times. Antigen: not known. The sequence derives from a man between 18 and 35 years old in good health. The sample was blood.

Written as DNA, the CDR3 is TGTGCCAGCAGTGGGGGGGCGGAGACCCAGTACTTC. This encodes CASSGGAETQYF. The V gene is TRBV12-3 or TRBV12-4, the J gene TRBJ2-5; perhaps TRBD2 as D (7 bases). The CDR3 has 12 residues. V lost 5 bases, J lost 5 bases, and 9 bases lay in between.